This T cell receptor beta chain was documented in a study of shared clonotypes between healthy human individuals. Study at large: Plates per donor: three CD4 naive, three CD4 memory, two CD8 naive, one CD8 memory. Study-wide points: A generally larger estimated richness was seen in naive subsets than in memory subsets.

Measured with immunoSEQ multiplex PCR; TCRdb has only the in-frame clones, and not every one. Among 600,000 or so clones listed, about 95% were seen once. Per the germline V gene, CDR1 is SGHAT and CDR2 is FQNNGV. The length of the CDR3 is 11 residues. V trimming: 5 bases; J trimming: 6 bases; junction bases outside the gene matches: 1. This clone has a single count. The antigen remains undetermined. This CDR3 is also generated by other DNA sequences in the sample. Positively selected for CCR7, the CD45RO-negative cells used as naive CD8 cells excluded terminally differentiated effector memory CD45RA+ cells. HIV-negative, healthy adults without recent acute infections or vaccinations were the donors.

This chain joins TRBV11-2 and TRBJ2-7; 7 bases are shared with TRBD2. The sample was naive CD8+ T cells sorted from blood. The sequence was collected from a woman in her 30s in good health. The CDR3 coding sequence is TGTGCCAGCAGCCCGGGGGGCGAGCAGTACTTC. This gives the protein CASSPGGEQYF.